This TCR beta chain stems from a study of blood T cells in healthy people across ages. The authors drew around 11 milliliters of peripheral blood from each donor. There were at least 5.5 micrograms of total RNA extracted from every sample. A sample-barcoded 5' primer and a J-beta primer mix were used in a second PCR of about 7 to 12 cycles. TCRdb reprocessed the 5' RACE reads via MiXCR and lists one record per CDR3 protein. The sample contains hundreds of thousands of distinct CDR3 sequences, 35% to 50% of which appear only once. Sequenced: blood. This TCR derives from a man older than 75 in good health.

CDR3 region: CASSLSLAGGGNEQYF. The CDR3, as DNA: TGTGCCAGCAGCTTAAGCCTAGCGGGAGGTGGGAATGAGCAGTACTTC. This chain joins TRBV7-2 and TRBJ2-1; 11 bases map to TRBD2. The J call is doubtful: the DNA matches TRBJ2-7 better. This CDR3 comprises 16 residues. From germline, CDR1 is SGHTA and CDR2 FQGNSA.